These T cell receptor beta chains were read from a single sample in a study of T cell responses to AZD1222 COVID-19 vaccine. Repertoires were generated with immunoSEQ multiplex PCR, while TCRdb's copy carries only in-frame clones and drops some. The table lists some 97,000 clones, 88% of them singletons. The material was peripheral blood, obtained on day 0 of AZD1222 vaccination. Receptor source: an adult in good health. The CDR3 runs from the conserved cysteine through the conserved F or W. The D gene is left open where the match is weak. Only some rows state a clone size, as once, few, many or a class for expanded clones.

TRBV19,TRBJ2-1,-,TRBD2,CASSFPPGLAVRNEQFF,TGTGCCAGTAGTTTTCCCCCGGGACTAGCGGTACGGAATGAGCAGTTCTTC
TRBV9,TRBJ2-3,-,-,CASEESSTDTQYF,TGTGCCAGCGAGGAATCGTCCACAGATACGCAGTATTTT
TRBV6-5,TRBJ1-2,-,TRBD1,CASSSGDRGYYGYTF,TGTGCCAGCAGTTCCGGGGACAGGGGTTACTATGGCTACACCTTC
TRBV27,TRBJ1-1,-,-,CASSLGFGMNTEAFF,TGTGCCAGCAGTTTAGGGTTCGGGATGAACACTGAAGCTTTCTTT
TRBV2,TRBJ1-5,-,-,CASMRGGNQPQHF,TGTGCCAGCATGAGGGGTGGCAATCAGCCCCAGCATTTT
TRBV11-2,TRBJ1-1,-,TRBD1,CASSLARSRQGAGGAEAFF,TGTGCCAGCAGCTTAGCTAGAAGCCGACAGGGGGCGGGGGGTGCTGAAGCTTTCTTT
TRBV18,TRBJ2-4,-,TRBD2,CASSPREGGTNIQYF,TGTGCCAGCTCACCACGAGAGGGAGGGACAAACATTCAGTACTTC
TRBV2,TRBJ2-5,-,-,CASSEHETQYF,TGTGCCAGCAGTGAACACGAGACCCAGTACTTC
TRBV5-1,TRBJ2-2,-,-,CASRRPGRGTGELFF,TGCGCCAGCAGGCGACCGGGACGCGGCACCGGGGAGCTGTTTTTT
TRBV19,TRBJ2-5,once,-,CASSIGGRGYQETQYF,TGTGCCAGTAGTATCGGCGGCAGGGGCTACCAAGAGACCCAGTACTTC
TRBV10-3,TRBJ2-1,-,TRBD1,CAINGQGSYNEQFF,TGTGCCATCAACGGACAGGGCTCCTACAATGAGCAGTTCTTC
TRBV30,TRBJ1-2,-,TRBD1,CAWEDRVGDGYTF,TGTGCCTGGGAGGACAGGGTCGGCGATGGCTACACCTTC
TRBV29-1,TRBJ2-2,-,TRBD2,CSVEGLAGAANTGELFF,TGCAGCGTTGAAGGGCTAGCGGGAGCCGCGAACACCGGGGAGCTGTTTTTT
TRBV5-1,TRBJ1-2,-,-,CASSLDPGGYTF,TGCGCCAGCAGCTTGGACCCCGGGGGCTACACCTTC
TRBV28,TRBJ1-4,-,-,CASREQGATNEKLFF,TGTGCCAGCAGGGAACAGGGAGCAACTAATGAAAAACTGTTTTTT
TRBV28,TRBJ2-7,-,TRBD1,CAVPGQGSYEQYF,TGTGCGGTACCGGGACAGGGATCCTACGAGCAGTACTTC
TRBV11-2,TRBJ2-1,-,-,CASTRNMAGNEQFF,TGTGCCAGCACGAGGAACATGGCCGGGAATGAGCAGTTCTTC
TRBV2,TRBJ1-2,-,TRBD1,CASRRTGGGYTF,TGTGCCAGCAGACGGACAGGGGGAGGCTACACCTTC
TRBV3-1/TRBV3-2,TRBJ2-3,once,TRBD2,CASSLSGRGTDTQYF,TGTGCCAGCAGCCTTAGCGGGAGGGGGACAGATACGCAGTATTTT
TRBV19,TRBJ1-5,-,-,CASGKGNGNQPQHF,TGTGCCAGTGGTAAGGGTAACGGCAATCAGCCCCAGCATTTT